This is a list of T cell receptor beta chains from one sample in a study of neurological immune-mediated disorders. TCRdb re-derived calls from the 5' RACE reads in MiXCR, one entry per CDR3 protein. In the table there are more than 95,000 distinct CDR3 sequences, roughly 10% of which are singletons. The sequenced material came from PBMCs. The receptors derive from a female donor with HTLV-1-associated myelopathy (HAM/TSP). Both conserved end residues are trimmed from each CDR3. The order of the fields is J gene, D gene, V gene, CDR3 protein. D genes are given only for firm matches.

j_gene: TRBJ2-7; d_gene: -; v_gene: TRBV28; CDR3aa: ASTPPGLDEQY
j_gene: TRBJ2-3; d_gene: -; v_gene: TRBV12-3/TRBV12-4; CDR3aa: ASNLNGADTQY
j_gene: TRBJ2-3; d_gene: -; v_gene: TRBV20-1; CDR3aa: SARDVAVSHTDTQY
j_gene: TRBJ2-1; d_gene: -; v_gene: TRBV12-3/TRBV12-4; CDR3aa: ASSSVRPYNEQF
j_gene: TRBJ2-3; d_gene: TRBD1; v_gene: TRBV6-5; CDR3aa: ASSRQDRGFADTQY
j_gene: TRBJ2-5; d_gene: -; v_gene: TRBV7-9; CDR3aa: ASSLGGQRKETQY
j_gene: TRBJ2-7; d_gene: TRBD2; v_gene: TRBV27; CDR3aa: ASRSSWTSTYEQY
j_gene: TRBJ2-1; d_gene: -; v_gene: TRBV5-1; CDR3aa: ASSSPEIRGSYNEQF
j_gene: TRBJ2-3; d_gene: TRBD2; v_gene: TRBV5-1; CDR3aa: ASSRAGGGTDTQY
j_gene: TRBJ2-3; d_gene: TRBD1; v_gene: TRBV7-6; CDR3aa: ASSLFGRGSSTDTQY
j_gene: TRBJ2-7; d_gene: -; v_gene: TRBV10-1; CDR3aa: ASSHGTGAYEQY
j_gene: TRBJ2-2; d_gene: -; v_gene: TRBV15; CDR3aa: ATSRELLRELF
j_gene: TRBJ2-7; d_gene: TRBD2; v_gene: TRBV10-3; CDR3aa: ASGEAGYNEQY
j_gene: TRBJ2-3; d_gene: TRBD1; v_gene: TRBV11-2; CDR3aa: ASSPGQGMDTQY
j_gene: TRBJ2-5; d_gene: -; v_gene: TRBV5-1; CDR3aa: ASSLLSSQETQY
j_gene: TRBJ2-2; d_gene: -; v_gene: TRBV21-1; CDR3aa: ASSKIWGGYAGELF
j_gene: TRBJ1-2; d_gene: TRBD1; v_gene: TRBV5-1; CDR3aa: ASSLAGTGSVDGYT
j_gene: TRBJ2-3; d_gene: -; v_gene: TRBV3-1; CDR3aa: ASRSTETDTQY
j_gene: TRBJ1-6; d_gene: -; v_gene: TRBV5-5; CDR3aa: ASSLREGVASPLH
j_gene: TRBJ2-2; d_gene: TRBD1; v_gene: TRBV24-1; CDR3aa: ATSPLMGQAPANTGELF
j_gene: TRBJ1-5; d_gene: -; v_gene: TRBV6-1; CDR3aa: ASSEARRGRSSQPQH
j_gene: TRBJ1-5; d_gene: -; v_gene: TRBV19; CDR3aa: AGGAGNQPQH
j_gene: TRBJ2-3; d_gene: -; v_gene: TRBV20-1; CDR3aa: SATSTGQGTTDTQY
j_gene: TRBJ2-7; d_gene: -; v_gene: TRBV5-1; CDR3aa: ASSPQGDYEQY
j_gene: TRBJ2-1; d_gene: TRBD2; v_gene: TRBV5-1; CDR3aa: ASSLASRGVYNEQF
j_gene: TRBJ2-1; d_gene: TRBD2; v_gene: TRBV2; CDR3aa: ASSPLASGNEQF
j_gene: TRBJ1-6; d_gene: -; v_gene: TRBV12-3/TRBV12-4; CDR3aa: ASSPSMGNSPLH
j_gene: TRBJ1-5; d_gene: TRBD1; v_gene: TRBV10-2; CDR3aa: ASSGRAGQSQKRGYSNQPQH
j_gene: TRBJ2-1; d_gene: TRBD2; v_gene: TRBV5-1; CDR3aa: ASSLASGVNNEQF
j_gene: TRBJ2-1; d_gene: TRBD2; v_gene: TRBV5-1; CDR3aa: ASSLSGTSVGDEQF
j_gene: TRBJ2-3; d_gene: -; v_gene: TRBV7-9; CDR3aa: ASSSKPRGPVTDTQY
j_gene: TRBJ2-7; d_gene: -; v_gene: TRBV18; CDR3aa: ASSPQRDRDYEQY
j_gene: TRBJ1-1; d_gene: -; v_gene: TRBV14; CDR3aa: ASSHLLGRGAL
j_gene: TRBJ2-1; d_gene: -; v_gene: TRBV5-1; CDR3aa: ASSPGTTSYNEQF
j_gene: TRBJ2-5; d_gene: TRBD2; v_gene: TRBV6-2/TRBV6-3; CDR3aa: ASLERGDSAETQY
j_gene: TRBJ1-2; d_gene: -; v_gene: TRBV5-1; CDR3aa: ASSLAARNYGYT
j_gene: TRBJ2-5; d_gene: -; v_gene: TRBV20-1; CDR3aa: SATPLGPQETQY
j_gene: TRBJ2-5; d_gene: -; v_gene: TRBV20-1; CDR3aa: SARGSETQY
j_gene: TRBJ2-6; d_gene: -; v_gene: TRBV5-5; CDR3aa: ASSEIGGTGANVLT
j_gene: TRBJ2-7; d_gene: -; v_gene: TRBV28; CDR3aa: ASSLRDEQY
j_gene: TRBJ1-1; d_gene: -; v_gene: TRBV6-5; CDR3aa: ASSNHRGDPVSEAF
j_gene: TRBJ2-1; d_gene: -; v_gene: TRBV5-1; CDR3aa: ASSLGLLSYNEQF
j_gene: TRBJ1-1; d_gene: -; v_gene: TRBV6-5; CDR3aa: ASSYGDPGTEAF
j_gene: TRBJ2-7; d_gene: -; v_gene: TRBV27; CDR3aa: ASTPVFKGTYEQY
j_gene: TRBJ2-7; d_gene: TRBD2; v_gene: TRBV9; CDR3aa: ASSVGGGSREQY
j_gene: TRBJ2-1; d_gene: -; v_gene: TRBV10-3; CDR3aa: AISADGYNEQF